Here is one T cell receptor beta chain with its context. The sample originates from a study of blood T cell repertoires in COVID-19. About the study: PBMCs, B-cell-depleted T cells, or T cells provided the cDNA or gDNA that made up the material.

Germline V gene data show CDR1 as SGHVS and CDR2 as FQNEAQ. Trimming pared 6 bases from V and 3 bases from J, leaving 11 bases between. The CDR3 is made up of 13 amino acids. Source study methods: The authors estimated nucleated cell counts from reference gene primer amplification. Method: immunoSEQ multiplex PCR; TCRdb's copy keeps in-frame clones and lacks some. V and J calls and clone size follow that table, whereas D and trimming were derived from the DNA. The sample lists roughly 230,000 clones, roughly 84% seen once, with around 0.97% in the top ten. The chain couples TRBV7-8 to TRBJ1-1, with D maybe TRBD1 (6 bases). Sample: peripheral blood. This receptor was obtained from a man aged 35 to 55 with acute or convalescent COVID-19. DNA of the CDR3: TGTGCCAGCAGGAGGTCAGGGGACACTGAAGCTTTCTTT. Translating it yields CASRRSGDTEAFF.